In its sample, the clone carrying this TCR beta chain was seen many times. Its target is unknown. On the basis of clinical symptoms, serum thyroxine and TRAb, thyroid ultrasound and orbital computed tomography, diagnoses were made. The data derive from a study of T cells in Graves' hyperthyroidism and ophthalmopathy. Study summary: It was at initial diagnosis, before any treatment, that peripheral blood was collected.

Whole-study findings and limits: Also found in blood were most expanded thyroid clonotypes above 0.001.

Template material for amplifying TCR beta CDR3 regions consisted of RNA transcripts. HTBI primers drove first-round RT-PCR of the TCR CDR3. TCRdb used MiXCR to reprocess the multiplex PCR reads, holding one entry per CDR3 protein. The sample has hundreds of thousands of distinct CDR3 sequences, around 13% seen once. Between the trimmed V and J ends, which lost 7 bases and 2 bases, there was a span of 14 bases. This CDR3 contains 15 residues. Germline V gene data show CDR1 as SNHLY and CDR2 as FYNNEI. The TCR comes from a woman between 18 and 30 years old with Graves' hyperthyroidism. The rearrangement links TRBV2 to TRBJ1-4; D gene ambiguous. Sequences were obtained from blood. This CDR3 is CASTNDRATNEKLFF. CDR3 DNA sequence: TGTGCCAGCACCAATGACCGTGCGACTAATGAAAAACTGTTTTTT.